The 2 T cell receptor beta chains in this list originate from one sample, sequenced in a study of T cells in Graves' hyperthyroidism and ophthalmopathy. Using RNA transcripts as the source, TCR beta CDR3 regions were amplified. HTBI primers were used for first-round RT-PCR of the TCR CDR3. TCRdb redid the calling of the multiplex PCR reads with MiXCR, one entry per CDR3 protein. Among 400,000 or so distinct CDR3 sequences listed, about 14% were seen once. Material for sequencing was blood. The receptor source for this set is a man aged 45-60 years with Graves' ophthalmopathy.

Comments on this clonotype: This may stem from a read error, because a much larger clone lies one nucleotide away. This chain links TRBV30 with TRBJ2-1; D unclear. V lost 7 bases to trimming and J lost 10 bases, with 8 bases between them. The CDR3 runs 9 residues. Germline lookup yields CDR1 GTSNPN and CDR2 SVGIG (reference sequence). The CDR3, as DNA: TGTGCCTCCTTGTGCGAGCAGTTCTTC. Protein sequence: CASLCEQFF.

The V and J genes are TRBV28 and TRBJ2-7; maybe TRBD1 (6 bases). Germline assignment: CDR1 MDHEN and CDR2 SYDVKM. Trimming pared 7 bases from V and 0 bases from J, leaving 13 bases between. The length of the CDR3 is 14 residues. The CDR3 loop reads CASISTGFSYEQYF. Written as DNA, the CDR3 is TGTGCCAGCATCTCGACAGGATTCTCCTACGAGCAGTACTTC. Together with reference TRBV28 and TRBJ2-7, the CDR3 gives the full variable domain: DVKVTQSSRYLVKRTGEKVFLECVQDMDHENMFWYRQDPGLGLRLIYFSYDVKMKEKGDIPEGYSVSREKKERFSLILESASTNQTSMYLCASISTGFSYEQYFGPGTRLTVT.